The 28 T cell receptor beta chains below come from one sample, sequenced in a study of regulatory T cells in long-lasting Graves disease. Time point noted: newly diagnosed GD, antithyroid drugs for less than 3 months. Extracted PBMC RNA gave rise to the TCR library. HTBI primers from iRepertoire and Arm-PCR of CDR3 regions yielded the TCR beta libraries. TCRdb re-derived calls from the multiplex PCR reads in MiXCR, one entry per CDR3 protein. The sample includes 350,000 to 550,000 distinct CDR3 sequences, approximately 16% of them seen just once. The same data also went into a second study, on T cells in Graves' hyperthyroidism and ophthalmopathy.

Sequencing used peripheral blood mononuclear cells (PBMCs), obtained at new diagnosis, from a patient treated with antithyroid drugs. These receptors were obtained from a woman younger than 30 with Graves disease.

This clonotype was observed many times. The gene calls are TRBV11-2 and TRBJ2-2; 12 nucleotides match TRBD2. Germline loops: CDR1 SGHAT, CDR2 FQNNGV. The ends lost 5 bases at V and 5 bases at J; junction bases unmatched: 6. This CDR3 region has 16 residues. CDR3 nucleotide sequence: TGTGCCAGCAGCGCAGCTAGCGGGAGGGCAACCGGGGAGCTGTTTTTT. Translating it yields CASSAASGRATGELFF. Variable domain in full (rest from reference TRBV11-2 and TRBJ2-2): EAGVAQSPRYKIIEKRQSVAFWCNPISGHATLYWYQQILGQGPKLLIQFQNNGVVDDSQLPKDRFSAERLKGVDSTLKIQPAKLEDSAVYLCASSAASGRATGELFFGEGSRLTVL.

This clonotype has just a few counts. This chain links TRBV29-1 with TRBJ2-1; D is unclear. Germline V gene sequence: CDR1 SQVTM, CDR2 ANQGSEA. Trimming stripped 6 bases from V and 6 bases from J, with 9 bases between. CDR3 length: 11 residues. The CDR3 nucleotides read TGCAGCGTGCGGTCCCCCAATGAGCAGTTCTTC. Protein product: CSVRSPNEQFF.

This clonotype was seen a single time. CDR3 sequence: CASSPRRTGGYEQYF. The CDR3 DNA reads TGTGCCAGCAGTCCCCGTCGGACAGGGGGGTACGAGCAGTACTTC. The chain links TRBV28 to TRBJ2-7, with 10 bases matching TRBD1. The germline CDR1 and CDR2 sequences are MDHEN and SYDVKM. V was clipped by 5 bases and J by 4 bases; unmatched bases: 8. CDR3 length: 15 residues. Variable domain in full (rest from reference TRBV28 and TRBJ2-7): DVKVTQSSRYLVKRTGEKVFLECVQDMDHENMFWYRQDPGLGLRLIYFSYDVKMKEKGDIPEGYSVSREKKERFSLILESASTNQTSMYLCASSPRRTGGYEQYFGPGTRLTVT.

The J gene is TRBJ1-5, the V gene TRBV20-1; the D is unclear. The CDR3 runs to 12 residues. Germline CDR1 and CDR2: DFQATT and SNEGSKA (reference sequence). V was clipped by 3 bases and J by 3 bases, with 6 bases between them. The DNA for the CDR3 is TGCAGTGCTAGCAATTTCAATCAGCCCCAGCATTTT. Its translation: CSASNFNQPQHF.

This clonotype turned up a few times. The chain combines TRBV19 with TRBJ1-5, with D possibly matching TRBD1 (6 bases). CDR3 length: 14 residues. Trimming pared 7 bases from V and 5 bases from J, leaving 15 bases between. CDR1 is LNHDA, CDR2 SQIVND, per germline (reference sequence). The CDR3 DNA follows: TGTGCCAGTAACCCCTACAGGGCCCATCAGCCCCAGCATTTT. This translates into CASNPYRAHQPQHF.

This rearrangement joins TRBV2 to TRBJ2-3; no reliable D call. Trimming pared 4 bases from V and 6 bases from J, leaving 20 bases between. The germline gives CDR1 SNHLY, CDR2 FYNNEI. This CDR3 has 16 residues. The CDR3 region has the DNA TGTGCCAGCAGTGCCGAAGGGTCGGTTCTTTGGGATACGCAGTATTTT. Its translation is CASSAEGSVLWDTQYF.

The V gene is TRBV29-1, the J gene TRBJ2-1; 11 bases agree with TRBD1. Germline V lookup: CDR1 SQVTM, CDR2 ANQGSEA. The CDR3 length is 12 residues. CDR3 DNA sequence: TGCAGTGGTGGGGACAGGGGGGGCGAGCAGTTCTTC. Translated: CSGGDRGGEQFF.

To note about this clonotype: A much larger clone lies a single base off, so this may be a read error. The CDR3 does not end in the conserved phenylalanine or tryptophan, so this is likely a read error. This chain uses TRBV13 with TRBJ2-7; weak D call: TRBD2 (6 bases). Trimming pared 6 bases from V and 4 bases from J, leaving 25 bases between. Per the germline V gene, CDR1 is PRHDT and CDR2 is FYEKMQ (reference sequence). The CDR3 spans 17 residues. The CDR3 here is CASRRQSLATLGYEQYS. Here the CDR3 DNA reads TGTGCCAGCAGGAGACAGAGTCTAGCGACCTTAGGATACGAGCAGTACTCC.

The rearrangement uses TRBV7-9 and TRBJ1-1; D is ambiguous. The germline V gene encodes CDR1 SEHNR and CDR2 FQNEAQ (reference sequence). V was clipped by 1 base and J by 0 bases, with 21 bases between them. The CDR3 sequence is 19 residues long. The CDR3 loop is CASSLGGWNLGSLNTEAFF. The CDR3 coding sequence is TGTGCCAGCAGCTTAGGAGGTTGGAATCTGGGCAGTTTGAACACTGAAGCTTTCTTT.

This clonotype was picked up many times. The chain has TRBV12-3 or TRBV12-4 and TRBJ1-1; D may be TRBD1 (5 bases). The CDR3 loop spans 14 amino acids. The ends were cut back, 5 bases at V and 5 bases at J, with 15 bases in the middle. In DNA form, the CDR3 reads TGTGCCAGCAGTCCAGCGGGGGGAGGAACTGAAGCTTTCTTT. Amino acid sequence: CASSPAGGGTEAFF.

The J gene is TRBJ2-7, the V gene TRBV7-6, with TRBD2 identical over 7 bases. This CDR3 spans 15 amino acids. Germline V gene data show CDR1 as SGHVS and CDR2 as FNYEAQ. V was clipped by 5 bases and J by 2 bases; unmatched bases: 9. CDR3 DNA sequence: TGTGCCAGCAGCGTGTTTGGGGACTATCCCTACGAGCAGTACTTC. This gives the protein CASSVFGDYPYEQYF.

The chain carries TRBV20-1 and TRBJ2-7; TRBD2 matches 8 bases. Germline assignment: CDR1 DFQATT and CDR2 SNEGSKA (reference sequence). This CDR3 contains 15 residues. Trimming took 4 bases from V and 4 from J; bases not matched to a gene: 12. The DNA of the CDR3 is TGCAGTGCTACGTGGGGGTCTAGCGGGCAGTACGAGCAGTACTTC. This encodes CSATWGSSGQYEQYF.

This clonotype appeared a few times. The V call is TRBV5-6, the J call TRBJ1-1, with 7 bases lining up with TRBD1. The CDR3 length is 13 residues. V lost 4 bases, J lost 10 bases, and 10 bases stayed unmatched. Germline V gene lookup returns CDR1 SGHDT and CDR2 YYEEEE. In DNA, the CDR3 is TGTGCCAGCAGCCAGGGGGGCCCACAGGTAGCTTTCTTT. It codes for CASSQGGPQVAFF.

In its sample, this clonotype was seen many times. The chain is built from TRBV30 and TRBJ2-3; 9 positions match TRBD2. The CDR3 length is 14 residues. Trimming cost V 0 bases and J 4 bases; bases outside gene matches: 2. CDR1 and CDR2 from the germline V gene are GTSNPN and SVGIG (reference sequence). CDR3 amino acids: CAWSVSGSPDTQYF. For the CDR3, the DNA is TGTGCCTGGAGTGTTAGCGGGAGTCCAGATACGCAGTATTTT. Combining the CDR3 with reference TRBV30 and TRBJ2-3 gives the whole variable domain SQTIHQWPATLVQPVGSPLSLECTVEGTSNPNLYWYRQAAGRGLQLLFYSVGIGQISSEVPQNLSASRPQDRQFILSSKKLLLSDSGFYLCAWSVSGSPDTQYFGPGTRLTVL.

This clonotype was picked up a small number of times. A single base separates this from a much larger clone, so it may be a read error. CDR3 nucleotides: TGTGCCAGCAGCCCTCTGGGCAGACGAGCTCATCAGCCCCAGCATTTT. Protein sequence: CASSPLGRRAHQPQHF. The chain couples TRBV12-3 or TRBV12-4 to TRBJ1-5; D is unclear. Trimming cost V 6 bases and J 5 bases, with 20 bases left between them. CDR3 length equals 16 residues.

The chain carries TRBV10-3 and TRBJ2-7; D might be TRBD1 (6 bases). Germline V CDR1 and CDR2: ENHRY, SYGVKD. V lost 6 bases to trimming and J lost 1 base, with 10 bases between them. The CDR3 is 13 amino acids. The DNA of the CDR3 is TGTGCCATCAGCCCGGGACATTCCTACGAGCAGTACTTC. Translated, it gives CAISPGHSYEQYF.

V and J are TRBV9 and TRBJ1-2; tentative D call: TRBD1 (5 bases). This CDR3 comprises 11 residues. Trimming shortened V by 3 bases and J by 5 bases, and 5 bases separated the two germline ends. Germline CDR1 SGDLS, CDR2 YYNGEE. CDR3 in amino acids: CASSGQYGYTF. The DNA of the CDR3 is TGTGCCAGCAGCGGACAGTATGGCTACACCTTC. The complete variable domain, with remaining parts taken from reference TRBV9 and TRBJ1-2, reads DSGVTQTPKHLITATGQRVTLRCSPRSGDLSVYWYQQSLDQGLQFLIQYYNGEERAKGNILERFSAQQFPDLHSELNLSSLELGDSALYFCASSGQYGYTFGSGTRLTVV.

This clonotype was observed at least ten times. The rearrangement joins TRBV5-1 to TRBJ2-7; D is undetermined. The CDR3 extends over 13 amino acids. Deletions cut 0 bases from V and 6 bases from J, with 10 bases between. CDR1 is SGHRS, CDR2 YFSETQ, per germline. The CDR3 loop reads CASSLELDGEQYF. The CDR3, as DNA: TGCGCCAGCAGCTTGGAACTGGACGGCGAGCAGTACTTC.

This clonotype was found many times. The chain couples TRBV2 to TRBJ1-1, with 10 bases that match TRBD1. The junction had 6 bases not matched to a gene; V was cut back by 5 bases and J by 0 bases. Per the germline V gene, CDR1 is SNHLY and CDR2 is FYNNEI. The CDR3 sequence is 16 residues long. The chain's CDR3 is CASSRDRGQMNTEAFF. CDR3 DNA sequence: TGTGCCAGCAGTAGAGACAGGGGGCAAATGAACACTGAAGCTTTCTTT.

The chain joins TRBV5-1 to TRBJ2-2; D unclear. The V end lost 5 bases, the J end lost 1 base, and 12 bases lay between the germline ends. The CDR3 contains 15 residues. Germline V gives CDR1 SGHRS, CDR2 YFSETQ. The CDR3: CASSFKTGNTGELFF. The CDR3 DNA follows: TGCGCCAGCAGTTTTAAGACGGGGAACACCGGGGAGCTGTTTTTT.

The chain carries TRBV2 and TRBJ2-1; unclear D gene. The germline V gene encodes CDR1 SNHLY and CDR2 FYNNEI. This CDR3 contains 16 residues. Trimming removed 1 base at V and 6 bases at J, with 16 bases between. The CDR3 sequence is CASSEGDGLWGNEQFF. CDR3 sequence (DNA): TGTGCCAGCAGTGAAGGCGACGGCTTATGGGGCAATGAGCAGTTCTTC.

This clonotype was counted ten times or more. The rearrangement joins TRBV20-1 to TRBJ2-7; 9 bases are a match to TRBD2. The CDR3 is made up of 16 amino acids. CDR1 is DFQATT and CDR2 is SNEGSKA in the germline V gene (reference sequence). J lost 4 bases, V lost 0 bases, and 10 bases had no gene match. This CDR3 reads CSARDLLGGRGYEQYF. CDR3 coding DNA: TGCAGTGCTAGAGATCTTCTGGGCGGGAGGGGGTACGAGCAGTACTTC.

This clonotype was observed at least ten times. This rearrangement joins TRBV27 to TRBJ1-1, with D perhaps matching TRBD1 (5 bases). The germline gives CDR1 MNHEY, CDR2 SMNVEV (reference sequence). The CDR3 has 15 residues. Trimming shortened V by 5 bases and J by 4 bases, and 17 bases separated the two germline ends. CDR3 bases: TGTGCCAGCAGTCCGCTATTTCAGGGAGGCACTGAAGCTTTCTTT. Translating it yields CASSPLFQGGTEAFF.

The V call is TRBV3-1, the J call TRBJ2-1; the match to TRBD2 covers 10 bases. The CDR3 runs 16 residues. Trimming at V came to 3 bases and at J to 7 bases, leaving 9 bases not matched to a gene. From germline, CDR1 is LGHDT and CDR2 YNNKEL (reference sequence). The CDR3: CASSHAGLAPTNEQFF. The CDR3, as DNA: TGTGCCAGCAGCCACGCGGGACTAGCGCCAACGAATGAGCAGTTCTTC.

The chain is built from TRBV25-1 and TRBJ2-1; weak D call: TRBD2 (5 bases). The DNA end lines up better with TRBJ2-5; the J call may be wrong. The germline gives CDR1 MGHDK, CDR2 SYGVNS. The CDR3 length is 15 residues. CDR3 nucleotide sequence: TGTGCCAGCAGAGCACGGGGAGTGCTCCAAGAGACCCAGTACTTC. It translates to CASRARGVLQETQYF.

A few counts support this clonotype. This chain connects TRBV12-3 or TRBV12-4 to TRBJ2-1, with 13 bases that match TRBD2. The CDR3 has 15 residues. The trim removed 6 bases at V and 10 bases at J, leaving 9 bases unmatched. The CDR3 sequence is CASSRLAGGPREQFF. Here the CDR3 DNA reads TGTGCCAGCAGCCGACTAGCGGGGGGTCCCCGCGAGCAGTTCTTC.

The chain links TRBV27 to TRBJ1-2, with TRBD1 identical over 7 bases. CDR1 and CDR2 (germline): MNHEY, SMNVEV (reference sequence). Trimming removed 6 bases from V and 7 bases from J; junction bases left unmatched: 11. This CDR3 contains 14 residues. The CDR3: CASSLRPDRAGYTF. The CDR3 nucleotides read TGTGCCAGCAGCTTACGACCTGACAGGGCTGGCTACACCTTC.

This clonotype was observed many times. The chain couples TRBV27 to TRBJ1-1; D perhaps matches TRBD1 (6 bases). Trimming left V 5 bases short and J 0 bases short, with 10 bases between. This CDR3 is 14 amino acids long. Per germline, CDR1 MNHEY and CDR2 SMNVEV (reference sequence). CDR3 sequence reads: CASSKQGMNTEAFF. CDR3 in DNA: TGTGCCAGCAGTAAGCAGGGGATGAACACTGAAGCTTTCTTT.